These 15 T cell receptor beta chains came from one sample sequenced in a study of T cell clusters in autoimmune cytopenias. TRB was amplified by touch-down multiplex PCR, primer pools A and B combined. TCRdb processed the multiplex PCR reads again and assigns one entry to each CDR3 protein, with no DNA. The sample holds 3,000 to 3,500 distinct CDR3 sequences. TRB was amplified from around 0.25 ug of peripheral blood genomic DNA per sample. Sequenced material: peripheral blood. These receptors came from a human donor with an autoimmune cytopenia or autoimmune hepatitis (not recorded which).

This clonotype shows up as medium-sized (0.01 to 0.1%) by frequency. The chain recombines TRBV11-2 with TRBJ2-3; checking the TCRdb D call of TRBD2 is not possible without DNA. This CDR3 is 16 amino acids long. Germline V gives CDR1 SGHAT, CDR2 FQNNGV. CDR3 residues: CASSLDGGAASDTQYF.

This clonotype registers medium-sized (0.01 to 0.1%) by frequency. The CDR3 sequence: CASRPGQKFGYTF. This chain links TRBV6-4 with TRBJ1-2; TCRdb indicates TRBD1, and absent DNA this call remains unverified. The CDR3 has 13 amino acids. Germline loops: CDR1 MRHNA, CDR2 SNTAGT.

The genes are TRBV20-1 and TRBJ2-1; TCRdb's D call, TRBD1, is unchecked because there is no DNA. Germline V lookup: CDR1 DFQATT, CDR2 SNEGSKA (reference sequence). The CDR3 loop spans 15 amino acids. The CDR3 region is CSARVNREINNEQFF.

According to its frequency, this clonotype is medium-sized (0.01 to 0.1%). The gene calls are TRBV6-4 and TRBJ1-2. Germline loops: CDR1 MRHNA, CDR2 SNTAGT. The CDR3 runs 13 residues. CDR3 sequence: CASSDSGTYGYTF.

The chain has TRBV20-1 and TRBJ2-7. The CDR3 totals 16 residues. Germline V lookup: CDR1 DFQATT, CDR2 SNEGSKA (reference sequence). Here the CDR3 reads CSARDSLRSQLGEQYF.

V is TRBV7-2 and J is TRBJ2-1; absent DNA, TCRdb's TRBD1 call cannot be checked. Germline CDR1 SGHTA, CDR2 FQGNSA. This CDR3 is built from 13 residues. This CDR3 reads CASSLREFNEQFF.

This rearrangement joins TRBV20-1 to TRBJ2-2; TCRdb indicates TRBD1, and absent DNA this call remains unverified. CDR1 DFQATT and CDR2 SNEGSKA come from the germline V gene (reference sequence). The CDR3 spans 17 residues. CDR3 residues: CSARSHGTGENTGELFF.

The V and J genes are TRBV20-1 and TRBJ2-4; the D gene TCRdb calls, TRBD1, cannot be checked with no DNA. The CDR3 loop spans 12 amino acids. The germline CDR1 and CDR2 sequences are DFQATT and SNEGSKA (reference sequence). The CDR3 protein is CSARKGAGIQYF.

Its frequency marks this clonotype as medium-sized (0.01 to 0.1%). The CDR3 is CASSLSRTGRNSPLHF. This chain connects TRBV27 to TRBJ1-6; lacking DNA, the TRBD1 call made by TCRdb goes unchecked. The CDR3 is 16 residues long. The germline CDR1 and CDR2 sequences are MNHEY and SMNVEV (reference sequence).

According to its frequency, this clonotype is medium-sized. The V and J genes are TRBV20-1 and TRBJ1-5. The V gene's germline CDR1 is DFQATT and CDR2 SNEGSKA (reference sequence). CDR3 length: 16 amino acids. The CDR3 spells CSAFTLEGSSNQPQHF.

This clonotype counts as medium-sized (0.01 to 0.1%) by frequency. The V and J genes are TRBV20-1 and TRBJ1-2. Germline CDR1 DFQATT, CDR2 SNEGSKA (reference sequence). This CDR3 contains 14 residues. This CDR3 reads CSARGELITHGYTF.

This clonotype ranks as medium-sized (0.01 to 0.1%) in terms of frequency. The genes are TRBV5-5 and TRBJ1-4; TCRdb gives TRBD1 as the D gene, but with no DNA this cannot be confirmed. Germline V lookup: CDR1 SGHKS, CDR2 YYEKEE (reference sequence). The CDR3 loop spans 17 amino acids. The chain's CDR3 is CASSPQGTTSANEKLFF.

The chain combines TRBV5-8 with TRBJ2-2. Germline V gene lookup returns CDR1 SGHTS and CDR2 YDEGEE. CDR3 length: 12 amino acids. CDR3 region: CASRPYTGELFF.

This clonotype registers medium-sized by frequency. CDR3 region: CASSQGPANYEQYF. V gene TRBV4-2 combines with J gene TRBJ2-7; the TCRdb D gene call, TRBD2, has no DNA to confirm it. Germline loops: CDR1 LGHNA, CDR2 YNFKEQ. The CDR3 consists of 14 residues.

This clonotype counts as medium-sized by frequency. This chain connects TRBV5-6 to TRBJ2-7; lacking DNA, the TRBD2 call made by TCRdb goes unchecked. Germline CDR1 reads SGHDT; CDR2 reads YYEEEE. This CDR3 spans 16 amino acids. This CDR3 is CASSWGDGGRLYEQYF.